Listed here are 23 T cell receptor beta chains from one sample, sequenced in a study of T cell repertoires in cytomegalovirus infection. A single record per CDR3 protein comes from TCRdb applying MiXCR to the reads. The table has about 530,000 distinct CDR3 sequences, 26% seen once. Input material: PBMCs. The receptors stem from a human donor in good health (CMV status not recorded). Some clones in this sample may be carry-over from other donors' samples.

The CDR3 loop reads CASSFPGNGYTF. The CDR3 DNA follows: TGTGCCAGCAGTTTTCCAGGGAACGGCTACACCTTC. This chain links TRBV28 with TRBJ1-2, with a possible D match to TRBD1 (5 bases). There are 12 residues in the CDR3. The V end was cut by 3 bases, the J end by 8 bases, with 10 bases between. Germline CDR1 is MDHEN and CDR2 is SYDVKM.

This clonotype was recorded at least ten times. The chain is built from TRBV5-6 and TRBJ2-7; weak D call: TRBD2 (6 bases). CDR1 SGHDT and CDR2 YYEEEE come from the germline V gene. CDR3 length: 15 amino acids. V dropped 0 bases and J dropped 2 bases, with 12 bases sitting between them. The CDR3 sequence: CASSLVGAGPYEQYF. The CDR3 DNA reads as TGTGCCAGCAGCTTGGTCGGCGCGGGACCCTACGAGCAGTACTTC.

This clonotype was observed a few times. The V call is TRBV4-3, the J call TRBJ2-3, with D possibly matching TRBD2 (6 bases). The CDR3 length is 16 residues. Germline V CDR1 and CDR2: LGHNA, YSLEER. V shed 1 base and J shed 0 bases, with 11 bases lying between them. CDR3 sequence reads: CASSQVGGASTDTQYF. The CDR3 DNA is TGCGCCAGCAGCCAAGTAGGCGGGGCTAGCACAGATACGCAGTATTTT.

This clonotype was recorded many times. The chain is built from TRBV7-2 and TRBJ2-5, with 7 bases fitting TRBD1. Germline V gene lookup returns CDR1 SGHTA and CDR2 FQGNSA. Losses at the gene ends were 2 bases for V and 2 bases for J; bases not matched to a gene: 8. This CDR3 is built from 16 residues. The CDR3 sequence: CASSLSFSRGQETQYF. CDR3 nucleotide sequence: TGTGCCAGCAGCTTATCTTTTAGCAGGGGGCAAGAGACCCAGTACTTC.

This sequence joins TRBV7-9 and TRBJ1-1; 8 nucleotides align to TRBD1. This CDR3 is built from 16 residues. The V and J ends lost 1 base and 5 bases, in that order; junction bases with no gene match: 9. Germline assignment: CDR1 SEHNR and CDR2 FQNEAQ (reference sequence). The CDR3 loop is CASSLGTGQGGTEAFF. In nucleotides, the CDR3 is TGTGCCAGCAGCTTAGGGACTGGACAGGGAGGAACTGAAGCTTTCTTT.

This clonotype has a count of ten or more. CDR3 in amino acids: CASSLTSGSPNNEQFF. The CDR3 DNA is TGTGCCAGCAGCTTAACTAGCGGGAGTCCCAACAATGAGCAGTTCTTC. The genes are TRBV7-9 and TRBJ2-1; 11 bases fit TRBD2. This CDR3 region has 16 residues. Germline trimming cut 2 bases from V and 5 bases from J; bases unmatched to any gene: 5. The germline V gene encodes CDR1 SEHNR and CDR2 FQNEAQ (reference sequence). Full variable domain (remainder filled in from reference TRBV7-9 and TRBJ2-1): DTGVSQNPRHKITKRGQNVTFRCDPISEHNRLYWYRQTLGQGPEFLTYFQNEAQLEKSRLLSDRFSAERPKGSFSTLEIQRTEQGDSAMYLCASSLTSGSPNNEQFFGPGTRLTVL.

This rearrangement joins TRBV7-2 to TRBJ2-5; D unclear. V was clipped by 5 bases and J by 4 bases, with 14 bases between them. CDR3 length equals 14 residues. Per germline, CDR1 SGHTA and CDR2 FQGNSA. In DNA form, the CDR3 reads TGTGCCAGCAGCCTAGTGATTAATCGAGAGACCCAGTACTTC. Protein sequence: CASSLVINRETQYF.

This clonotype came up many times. CDR3 in DNA: TGTGCCAGCAGCTTACAAAATAGCAATCAGCCCCAGCATTTT. Translating it yields CASSLQNSNQPQHF. The gene calls are TRBV7-2 and TRBJ1-5; D is unclear. This CDR3 contains 14 residues. Trimming shortened V by 2 bases and J by 0 bases, and 5 bases separated the two germline ends. Germline V lookup: CDR1 SGHTA, CDR2 FQGNSA.

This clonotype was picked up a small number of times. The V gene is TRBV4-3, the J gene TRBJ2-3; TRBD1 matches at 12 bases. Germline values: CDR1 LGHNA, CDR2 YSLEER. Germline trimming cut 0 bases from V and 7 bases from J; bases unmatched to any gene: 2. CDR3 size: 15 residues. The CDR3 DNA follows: TGCGCCAGCAGCCAAGATGGGACAGGGGGCAATACGCAGTATTTT. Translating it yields CASSQDGTGGNTQYF.

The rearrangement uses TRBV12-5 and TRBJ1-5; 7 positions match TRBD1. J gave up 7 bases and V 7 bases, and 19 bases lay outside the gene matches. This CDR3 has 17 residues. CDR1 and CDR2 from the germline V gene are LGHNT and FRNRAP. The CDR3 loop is CASDPRPRGGLGQPQHF. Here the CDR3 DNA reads TGTGCTAGTGACCCCCGACCCCGAGGGGGCCTCGGACAGCCCCAGCATTTT.

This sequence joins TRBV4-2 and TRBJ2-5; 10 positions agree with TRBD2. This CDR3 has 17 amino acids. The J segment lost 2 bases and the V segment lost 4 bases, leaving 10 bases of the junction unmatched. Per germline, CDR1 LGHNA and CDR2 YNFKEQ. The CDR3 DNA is TGTGCCAGCAGCCCAGCTAGCGGGAGAGGGAAACAAGAGACCCAGTACTTC. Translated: CASSPASGRGKQETQYF.

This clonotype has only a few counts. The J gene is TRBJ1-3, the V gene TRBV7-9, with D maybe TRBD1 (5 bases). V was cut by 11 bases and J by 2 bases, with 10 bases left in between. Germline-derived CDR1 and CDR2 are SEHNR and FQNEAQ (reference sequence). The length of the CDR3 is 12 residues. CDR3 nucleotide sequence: TGTGCCGCGGGGGTGGCTGGAAACACCATATATTTT. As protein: CAAGVAGNTIYF.

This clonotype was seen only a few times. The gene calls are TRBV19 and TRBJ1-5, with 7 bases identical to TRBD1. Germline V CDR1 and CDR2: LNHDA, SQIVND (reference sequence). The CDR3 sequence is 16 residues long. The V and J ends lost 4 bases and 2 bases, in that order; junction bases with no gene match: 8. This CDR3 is CASSRITGAGNQPQHF. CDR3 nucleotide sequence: TGTGCCAGTAGTAGGATAACAGGGGCTGGCAATCAGCCCCAGCATTTT.

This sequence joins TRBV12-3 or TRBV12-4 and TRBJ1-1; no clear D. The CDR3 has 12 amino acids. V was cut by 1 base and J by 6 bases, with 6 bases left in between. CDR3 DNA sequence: TGTGCCAGCAGTTTAGACGTCCCTGAAGCTTTCTTT. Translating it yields CASSLDVPEAFF.

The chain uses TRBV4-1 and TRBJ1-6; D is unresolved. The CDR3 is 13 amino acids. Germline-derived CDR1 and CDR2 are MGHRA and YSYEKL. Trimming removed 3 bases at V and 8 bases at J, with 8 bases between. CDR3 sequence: CASSQDADSPLHF. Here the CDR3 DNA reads TGCGCCAGCAGCCAGGACGCGGATTCACCCCTCCACTTT.

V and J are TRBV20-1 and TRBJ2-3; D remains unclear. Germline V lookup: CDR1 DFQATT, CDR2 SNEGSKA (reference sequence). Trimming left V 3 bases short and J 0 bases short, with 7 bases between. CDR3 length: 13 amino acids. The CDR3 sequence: CSARDPSTDTQYF. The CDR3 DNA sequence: TGCAGTGCTAGGGATCCTAGCACAGATACGCAGTATTTT.

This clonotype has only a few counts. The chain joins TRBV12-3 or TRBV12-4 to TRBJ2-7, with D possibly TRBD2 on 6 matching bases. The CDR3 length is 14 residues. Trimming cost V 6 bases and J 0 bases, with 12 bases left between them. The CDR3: CASSVGGSSYEQYF. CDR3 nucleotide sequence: TGTGCCAGCAGCGTGGGAGGAAGCTCCTACGAGCAGTACTTC.

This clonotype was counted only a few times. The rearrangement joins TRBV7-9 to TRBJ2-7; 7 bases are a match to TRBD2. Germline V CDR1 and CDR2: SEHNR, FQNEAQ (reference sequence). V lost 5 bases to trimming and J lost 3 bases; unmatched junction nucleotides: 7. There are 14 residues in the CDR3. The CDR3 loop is CASSHLRTSYEQYF. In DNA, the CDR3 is TGTGCCAGCAGCCATCTCCGGACTAGCTACGAGCAGTACTTC.

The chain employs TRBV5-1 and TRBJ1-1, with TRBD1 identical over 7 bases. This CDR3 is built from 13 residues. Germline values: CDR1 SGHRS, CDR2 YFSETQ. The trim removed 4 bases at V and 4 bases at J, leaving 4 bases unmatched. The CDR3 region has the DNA TGCGCCAGCAGCATGGACAGGCCCACTGAAGCTTTCTTT. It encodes CASSMDRPTEAFF.

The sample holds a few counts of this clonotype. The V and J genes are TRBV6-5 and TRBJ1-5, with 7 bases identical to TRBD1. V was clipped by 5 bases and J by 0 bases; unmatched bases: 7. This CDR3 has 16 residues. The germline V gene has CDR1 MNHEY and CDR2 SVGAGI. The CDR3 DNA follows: TGTGCCAGCAGTACTGGGACAGAATATAGCAATCAGCCCCAGCATTTT. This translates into CASSTGTEYSNQPQHF.

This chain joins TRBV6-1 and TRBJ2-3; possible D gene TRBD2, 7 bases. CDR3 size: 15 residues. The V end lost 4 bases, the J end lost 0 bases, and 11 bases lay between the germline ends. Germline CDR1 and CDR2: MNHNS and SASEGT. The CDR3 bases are TGTGCCAGCAGTGGCGGGGGCAGTAGCACAGATACGCAGTATTTT. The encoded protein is CASSGGGSSTDTQYF.

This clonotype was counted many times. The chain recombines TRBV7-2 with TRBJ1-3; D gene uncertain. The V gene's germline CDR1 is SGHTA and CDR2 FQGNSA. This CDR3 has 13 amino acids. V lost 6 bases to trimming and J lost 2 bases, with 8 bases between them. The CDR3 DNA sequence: TGTGCCAGCAGGGATTCGGCTGGAAACACCATATATTTT. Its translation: CASRDSAGNTIYF. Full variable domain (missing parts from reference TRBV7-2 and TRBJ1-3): GAGVSQSPSNKVTEKGKDVELRCDPISGHTALYWYRQSLGQGLEFLIYFQGNSAPDKSGLPSDRFSAERTGGSVSTLTIQRTQQEDSAVYLCASRDSAGNTIYFGEGSWLTVV.

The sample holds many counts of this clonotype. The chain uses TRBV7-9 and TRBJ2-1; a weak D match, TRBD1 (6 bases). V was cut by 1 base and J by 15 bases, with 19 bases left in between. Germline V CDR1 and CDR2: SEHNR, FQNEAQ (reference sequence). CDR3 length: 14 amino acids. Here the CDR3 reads CASSLEVNGQPMFF. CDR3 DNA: TGTGCCAGCAGCTTAGAAGTGAATGGACAGCCGATGTTCTTC.